A single sample gave rise to the 5 T cell receptor beta chains below, sequenced in a study of T cells in Graves' hyperthyroidism and ophthalmopathy. The source material, RNA transcripts, was used to amplify TCR beta CDR3 regions. First-round RT-PCR with HTBI primers amplified the TCR CDR3 region. TCRdb reprocessed the multiplex PCR reads with MiXCR, giving one entry per CDR3 protein. This sample yields 500,000 to 550,000 distinct CDR3 sequences, of which roughly 20% are seen a single time; around 27% belongs to the top ten. The material sequenced was blood. These receptors were collected from a man between 18 and 35 years old with Graves' hyperthyroidism.

This clonotype has a handful of counts. In nucleotides, the CDR3 is TGTGCCAGCAGTTACGACCGAGCCCAAGAGACCCAGTACTTC. Translating gives CASSYDRAQETQYF. The chain couples TRBV6-5 to TRBJ2-5; D is unresolved. Germline CDR1 and CDR2: MNHEY and SVGAGI. The CDR3 covers 14 residues. The V and J ends lost 2 bases and 1 base respectively, with 8 bases between them.

This clonotype was seen ten or more times. The gene calls are TRBV6-2 or TRBV6-3 and TRBJ2-7; TRBD1 matches at 9 bases. Germline values: CDR1 MNHEY, CDR2 SVGEGT. V lost 3 bases to trimming and J lost 2 bases; unmatched junction nucleotides: 5. CDR3 size: 15 residues. The CDR3 coding sequence is TGTGCCAGCAGTTATGGGACAGGGTCGACCTACGAGCAGTACTTC. Encoded protein: CASSYGTGSTYEQYF.

This sequence joins TRBV29-1 and TRBJ2-7; no firm D call. Germline CDR1 and CDR2: SQVTM and ANQGSEA. Trimming took off 6 bases at V and 5 bases at J, with 8 bases between the two ends. This CDR3 has 10 amino acids. The CDR3 is CSVPSDEQYF. The DNA of the CDR3 is TGCAGCGTACCGTCTGACGAGCAGTACTTC.

This clonotype was detected many times. The chain combines TRBV12-3 or TRBV12-4 with TRBJ2-7, with 13 bases identical to TRBD2. The CDR3 is 15 residues long. V lost 6 bases, J lost 3 bases, and 5 bases stayed unmatched. The CDR3 reads CASRKLAGGLYEQYF. The DNA of the CDR3 is TGTGCCAGCAGGAAACTAGCGGGGGGGCTCTACGAGCAGTACTTC.

Many counts were recorded for this clonotype. The V call is TRBV30, the J call TRBJ2-7; perhaps TRBD1 as D (5 bases). The V gene's germline CDR1 is GTSNPN and CDR2 SVGIG (reference sequence). The V end was cut by 2 bases, the J end by 3 bases, with 8 bases between. The CDR3 runs to 12 residues. CDR3 sequence reads: CAWSPTDYEQYF. The CDR3 bases are TGTGCCTGGAGTCCGACAGACTACGAGCAGTACTTC.